This T cell receptor (beta chain) was identified during a study of OX40 agonist ivuxolimab in advanced cancers. The wider study: Patients got intravenous ivuxolimab at 0.01 to 10 mg/kg every 2 weeks. Study observations and caveats: Blood T cells, both CD4+ and CD8+, expanded clonally by week 6 at 0.1 to 3.0 mg/kg. Among the lowest levels of clonal expansion were found in partial responders at 0.1-3.0 mg/kg.

Produced via immunoSEQ multiplex PCR; TCRdb's table is partial and in-frame only. Of 50,000 to 55,000 clones in the sample, nearly 80% were seen once. The CDR3 is 13 residues long. Per germline, CDR1 MDHEN and CDR2 SYDVKM. After removal of 6 bases from V and 2 bases from J, the junction contained 3 bases not matched to a gene. Note on this clone: Its target is not known. Other DNA sequences in this sample translate to the same CDR3.

The clonotype was recovered from an adult with an advanced solid tumor such as melanoma, head and neck, liver or kidney cancer. J is TRBJ1-2 and V is TRBV28; 7 positions match TRBD1. The source material was CD4+ or CD8+ T cells sorted from blood, sampled in a trial of the OX40 agonist ivuxolimab. In nucleotides, the CDR3 is TGTGCCAGCAGACCACAGGGGAACTATGGCTACACCTTC. Its protein product is CASRPQGNYGYTF.